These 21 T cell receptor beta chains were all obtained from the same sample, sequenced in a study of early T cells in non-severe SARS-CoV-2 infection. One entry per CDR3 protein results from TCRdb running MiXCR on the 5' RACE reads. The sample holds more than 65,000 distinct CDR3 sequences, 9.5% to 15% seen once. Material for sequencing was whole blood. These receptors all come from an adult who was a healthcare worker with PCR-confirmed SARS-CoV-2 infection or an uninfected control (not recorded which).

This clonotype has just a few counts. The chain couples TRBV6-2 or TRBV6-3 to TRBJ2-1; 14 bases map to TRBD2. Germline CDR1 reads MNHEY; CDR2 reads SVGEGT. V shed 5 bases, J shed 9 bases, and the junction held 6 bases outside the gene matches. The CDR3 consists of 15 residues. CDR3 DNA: TGTGCCAGCAGTCCGGGACTAGCGGGAGCTACTGAGCAGTTCTTC. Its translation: CASSPGLAGATEQFF.

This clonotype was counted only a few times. CDR3 nucleotide sequence: TGTGCCAGCAGCCCAAGGGGAAATAATTCACCCCTCCACTTT. Residues: CASSPRGNNSPLHF. The chain carries TRBV12-3 or TRBV12-4 and TRBJ1-6, with D possibly being TRBD1 (5 bases). The germline V and J ends were trimmed by 6 bases and 5 bases, with 11 bases remaining between them. The CDR3 runs to 14 residues.

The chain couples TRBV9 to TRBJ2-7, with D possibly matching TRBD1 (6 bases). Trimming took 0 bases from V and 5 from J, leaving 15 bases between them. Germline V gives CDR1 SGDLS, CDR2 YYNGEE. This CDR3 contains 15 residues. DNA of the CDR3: TGTGCCAGCAGCGTAGAGGGACATGAATTTGACGAGCAGTACTTC. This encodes CASSVEGHEFDEQYF.

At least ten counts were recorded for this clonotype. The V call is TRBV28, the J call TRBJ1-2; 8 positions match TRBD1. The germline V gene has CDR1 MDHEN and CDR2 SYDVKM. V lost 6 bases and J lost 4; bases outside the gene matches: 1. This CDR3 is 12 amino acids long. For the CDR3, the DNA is TGTGCCAGCAGAACAGGGGGCTATGGCTACACCTTC. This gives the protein CASRTGGYGYTF.

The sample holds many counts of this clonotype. CDR3 residues: CSAGSRGLYGYTF. CDR3 DNA: TGCAGCGCTGGCAGCCGGGGCCTTTATGGCTACACCTTC. V gene TRBV29-1 combines with J gene TRBJ1-2; TRBD1 is a possible D gene (5 bases). Germline V gene sequence: CDR1 SQVTM, CDR2 ANQGSEA. V lost 7 bases and J 5 bases, leaving 17 bases between the germline ends. The CDR3 has 13 amino acids.

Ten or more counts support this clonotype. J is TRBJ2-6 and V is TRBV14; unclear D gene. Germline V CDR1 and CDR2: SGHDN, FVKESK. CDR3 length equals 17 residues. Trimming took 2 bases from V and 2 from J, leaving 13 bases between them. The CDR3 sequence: CASSQSRLLTGANVLTF. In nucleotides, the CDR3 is TGTGCCAGCAGCCAATCTAGACTCCTGACTGGGGCCAACGTCCTGACTTTC.

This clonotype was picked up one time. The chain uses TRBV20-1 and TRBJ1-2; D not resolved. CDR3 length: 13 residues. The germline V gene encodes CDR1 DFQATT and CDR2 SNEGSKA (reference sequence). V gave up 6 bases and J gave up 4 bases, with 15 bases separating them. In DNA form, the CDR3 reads TGCAGTGCCCTCTCTGGGGTCCGCTATGGCTACACCTTC. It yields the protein CSALSGVRYGYTF.

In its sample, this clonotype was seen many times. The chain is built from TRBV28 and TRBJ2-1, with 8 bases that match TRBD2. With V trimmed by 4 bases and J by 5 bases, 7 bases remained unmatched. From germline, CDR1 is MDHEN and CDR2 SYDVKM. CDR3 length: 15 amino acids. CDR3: CASSSVAGLNNEQFF. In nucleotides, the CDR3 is TGTGCCAGCAGTTCTGTAGCGGGACTTAACAATGAGCAGTTCTTC. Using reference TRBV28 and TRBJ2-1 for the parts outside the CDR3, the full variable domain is DVKVTQSSRYLVKRTGEKVFLECVQDMDHENMFWYRQDPGLGLRLIYFSYDVKMKEKGDIPEGYSVSREKKERFSLILESASTNQTSMYLCASSSVAGLNNEQFFGPGTRLTVL.

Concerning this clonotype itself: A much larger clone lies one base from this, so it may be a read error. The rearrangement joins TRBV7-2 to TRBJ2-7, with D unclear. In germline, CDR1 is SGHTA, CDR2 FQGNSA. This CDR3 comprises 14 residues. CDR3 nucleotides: TGTGGCAGCAGCATGCCCAGCCTAGTCCGGGAGCAGTACTTC. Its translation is CGSSMPSLVREQYF.

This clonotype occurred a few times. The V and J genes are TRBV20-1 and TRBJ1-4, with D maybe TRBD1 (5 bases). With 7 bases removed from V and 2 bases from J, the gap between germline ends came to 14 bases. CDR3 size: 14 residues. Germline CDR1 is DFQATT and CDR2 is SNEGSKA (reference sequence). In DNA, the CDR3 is TGCAGTGGCACTCAGGGTAGCACTAATGAAAAACTGTTTTTT. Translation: CSGTQGSTNEKLFF.

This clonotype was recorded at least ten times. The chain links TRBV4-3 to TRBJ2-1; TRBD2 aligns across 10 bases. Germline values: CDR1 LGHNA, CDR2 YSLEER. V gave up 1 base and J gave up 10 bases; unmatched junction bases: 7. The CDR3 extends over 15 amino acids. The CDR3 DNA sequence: TGCGCCAGCAGCCAAGGCCTAGCGGGAGACTGGGAGCAGTTCTTC. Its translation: CASSQGLAGDWEQFF.

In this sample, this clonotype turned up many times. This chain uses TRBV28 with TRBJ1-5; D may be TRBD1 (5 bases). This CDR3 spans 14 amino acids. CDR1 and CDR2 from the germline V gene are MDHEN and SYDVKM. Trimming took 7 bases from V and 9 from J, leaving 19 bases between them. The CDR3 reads CASNKGDSFAPQHF. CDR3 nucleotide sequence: TGTGCCAGCAATAAGGGAGACAGTTTTGCGCCCCAGCATTTT.

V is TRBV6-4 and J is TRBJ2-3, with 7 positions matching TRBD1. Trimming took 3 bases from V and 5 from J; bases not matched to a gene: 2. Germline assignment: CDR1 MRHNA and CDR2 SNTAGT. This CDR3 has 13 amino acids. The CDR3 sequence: CASSEQGIDTQYF. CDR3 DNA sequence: TGTGCCAGCAGTGAACAGGGGATAGATACGCAGTATTTT.

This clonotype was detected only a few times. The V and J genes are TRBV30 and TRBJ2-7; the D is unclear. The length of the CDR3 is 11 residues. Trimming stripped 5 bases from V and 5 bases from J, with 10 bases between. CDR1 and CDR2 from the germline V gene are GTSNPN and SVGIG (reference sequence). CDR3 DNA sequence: TGTGCCTGGGGCCCCGTGGACGAGCAGTACTTC. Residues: CAWGPVDEQYF.

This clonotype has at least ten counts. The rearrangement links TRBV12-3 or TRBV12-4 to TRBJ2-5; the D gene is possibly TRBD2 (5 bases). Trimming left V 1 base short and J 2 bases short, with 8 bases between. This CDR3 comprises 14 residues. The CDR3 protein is CASSLGGQQETQYF. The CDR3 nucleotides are TGTGCCAGCAGTTTAGGAGGGCAACAAGAGACCCAGTACTTC.

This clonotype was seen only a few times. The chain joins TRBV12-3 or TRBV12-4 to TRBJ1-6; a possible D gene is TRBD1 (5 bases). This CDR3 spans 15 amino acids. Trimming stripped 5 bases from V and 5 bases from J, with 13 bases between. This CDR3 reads CASSARGSNNSPLHF. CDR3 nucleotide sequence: TGTGCCAGCAGTGCCCGGGGGAGCAATAATTCACCCCTCCACTTT.

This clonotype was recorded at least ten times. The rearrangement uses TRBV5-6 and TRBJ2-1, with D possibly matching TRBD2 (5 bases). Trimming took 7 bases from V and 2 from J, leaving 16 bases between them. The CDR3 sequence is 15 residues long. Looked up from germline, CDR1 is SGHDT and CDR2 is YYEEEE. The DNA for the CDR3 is TGTGCCAGCCGCGGACTGGCCTTAACCTACAATGAGCAGTTCTTC. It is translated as CASRGLALTYNEQFF.

The CDR3 loop is CASSLVPGTYQETQYF. CDR3 bases: TGTGCCAGCAGCCTCGTACCCGGGACGTACCAAGAGACCCAGTACTTC. V usage is TRBV6-5 and J usage is TRBJ2-5, with D possibly called TRBD1 or TRBD2 (5 bases each). Germline V gene data show CDR1 as MNHEY and CDR2 as SVGAGI. V lost 6 bases and J 0 bases, leaving 17 bases between the germline ends. There are 16 residues in the CDR3.

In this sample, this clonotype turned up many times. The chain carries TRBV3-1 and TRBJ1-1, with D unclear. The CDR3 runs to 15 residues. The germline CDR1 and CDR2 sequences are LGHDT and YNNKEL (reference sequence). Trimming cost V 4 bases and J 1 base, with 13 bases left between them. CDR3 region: CASSLPGSPNTEAFF. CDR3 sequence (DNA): TGTGCCAGCAGCCTCCCCGGAAGCCCGAACACTGAAGCTTTCTTT.

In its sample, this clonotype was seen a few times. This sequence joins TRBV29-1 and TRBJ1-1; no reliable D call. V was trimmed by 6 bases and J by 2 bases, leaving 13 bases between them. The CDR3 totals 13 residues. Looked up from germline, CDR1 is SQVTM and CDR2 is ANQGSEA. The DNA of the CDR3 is TGCAGCGTAAATTCCCCGGGCAACACTGAAGCTTTCTTT. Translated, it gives CSVNSPGNTEAFF.

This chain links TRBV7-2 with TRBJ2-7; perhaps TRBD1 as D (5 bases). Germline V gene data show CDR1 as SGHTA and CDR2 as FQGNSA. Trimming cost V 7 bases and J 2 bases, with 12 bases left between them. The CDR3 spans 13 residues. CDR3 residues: CASTNQGTYEQYF. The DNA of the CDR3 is TGTGCCAGCACCAACCAGGGCACCTACGAGCAGTACTTC. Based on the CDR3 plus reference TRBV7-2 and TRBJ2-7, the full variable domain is GAGVSQSPSNKVTEKGKDVELRCDPISGHTALYWYRQSLGQGLEFLIYFQGNSAPDKSGLPSDRFSAERTGGSVSTLTIQRTQQEDSAVYLCASTNQGTYEQYFGPGTRLTVT.